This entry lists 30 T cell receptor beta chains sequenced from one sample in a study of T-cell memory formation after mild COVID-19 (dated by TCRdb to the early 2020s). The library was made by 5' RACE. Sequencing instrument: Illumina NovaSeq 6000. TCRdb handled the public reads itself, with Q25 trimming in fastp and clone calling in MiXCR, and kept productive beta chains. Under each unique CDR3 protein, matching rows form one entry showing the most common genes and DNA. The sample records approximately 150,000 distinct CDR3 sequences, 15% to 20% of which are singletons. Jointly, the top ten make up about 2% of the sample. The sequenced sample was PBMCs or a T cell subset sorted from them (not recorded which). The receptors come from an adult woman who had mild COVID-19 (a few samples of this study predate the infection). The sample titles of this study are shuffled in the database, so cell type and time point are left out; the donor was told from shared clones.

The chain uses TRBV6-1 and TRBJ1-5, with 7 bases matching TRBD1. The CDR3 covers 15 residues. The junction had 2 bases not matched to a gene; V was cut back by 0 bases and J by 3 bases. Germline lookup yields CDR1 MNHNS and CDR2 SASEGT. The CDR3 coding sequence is TGTGCCAGCAGTGAAGCCGGACAGGACAATCAGCCCCAGCATTTT. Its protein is CASSEAGQDNQPQHF.

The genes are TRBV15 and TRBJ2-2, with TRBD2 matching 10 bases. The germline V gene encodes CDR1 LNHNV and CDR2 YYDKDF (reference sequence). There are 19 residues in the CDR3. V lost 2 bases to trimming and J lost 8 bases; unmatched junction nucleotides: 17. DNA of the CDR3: TGTGCCACCAGCAGACCTATGGCTAGCGGGAGTGGTAAAGCGGGGGAGCTGTTTTTT. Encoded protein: CATSRPMASGSGKAGELFF.

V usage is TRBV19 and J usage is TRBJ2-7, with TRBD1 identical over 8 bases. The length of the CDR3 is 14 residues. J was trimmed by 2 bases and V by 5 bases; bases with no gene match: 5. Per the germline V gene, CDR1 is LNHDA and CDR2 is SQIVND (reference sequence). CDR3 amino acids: CASSGGQGTYEQYF. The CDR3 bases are TGTGCCAGTAGTGGCGGACAGGGAACCTACGAGCAGTACTTC.

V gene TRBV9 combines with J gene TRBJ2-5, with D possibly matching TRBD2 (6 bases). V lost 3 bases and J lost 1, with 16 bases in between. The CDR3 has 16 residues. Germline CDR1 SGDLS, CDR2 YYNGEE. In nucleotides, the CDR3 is TGTGCCAGCAGCGCTGGGCAGCGGGCCCTCCAAGAGACCCAGTACTTC. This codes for CASSAGQRALQETQYF.

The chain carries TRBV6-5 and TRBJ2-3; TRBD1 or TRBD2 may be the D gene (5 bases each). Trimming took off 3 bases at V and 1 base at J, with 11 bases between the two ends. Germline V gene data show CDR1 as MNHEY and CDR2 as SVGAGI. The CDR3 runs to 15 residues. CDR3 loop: CASSYEGPGTDTQYF. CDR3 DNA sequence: TGTGCCAGCAGTTATGAGGGACCCGGCACAGATACGCAGTATTTT.

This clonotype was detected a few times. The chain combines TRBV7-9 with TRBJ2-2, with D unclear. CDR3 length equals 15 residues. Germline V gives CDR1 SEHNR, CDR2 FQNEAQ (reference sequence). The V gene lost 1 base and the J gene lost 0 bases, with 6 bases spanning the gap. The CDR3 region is CASSLDYPNTGELFF. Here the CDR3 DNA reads TGTGCCAGCAGCTTAGATTATCCGAACACCGGGGAGCTGTTTTTT.

Here the CDR3 DNA reads TGTGCCAGCAGCCCCGAACCGGGACAGGCCTACGAGCAGTACTTC. The encoded protein is CASSPEPGQAYEQYF. The J gene is TRBJ2-7, the V gene TRBV7-6, with 8 bases identical to TRBD1. Germline-derived CDR1 and CDR2 are SGHVS and FNYEAQ. The CDR3 runs 15 residues. V dropped 5 bases and J dropped 2; count of bases not matched to a gene: 8.

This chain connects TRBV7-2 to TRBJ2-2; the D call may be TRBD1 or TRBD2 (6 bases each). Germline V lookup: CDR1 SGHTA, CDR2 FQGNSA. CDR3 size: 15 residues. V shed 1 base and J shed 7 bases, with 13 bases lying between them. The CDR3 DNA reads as TGTGCCAGCAGCTTAGATACAGGGCGGGGCGGGGAGCTGTTTTTT. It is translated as CASSLDTGRGGELFF.

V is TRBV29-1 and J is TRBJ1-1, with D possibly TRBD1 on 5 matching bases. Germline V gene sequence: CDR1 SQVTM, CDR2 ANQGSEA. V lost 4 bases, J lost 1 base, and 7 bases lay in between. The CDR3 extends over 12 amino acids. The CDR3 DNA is TGCAGCGTTGGAACAGGGAACACTGAAGCTTTCTTT. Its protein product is CSVGTGNTEAFF.

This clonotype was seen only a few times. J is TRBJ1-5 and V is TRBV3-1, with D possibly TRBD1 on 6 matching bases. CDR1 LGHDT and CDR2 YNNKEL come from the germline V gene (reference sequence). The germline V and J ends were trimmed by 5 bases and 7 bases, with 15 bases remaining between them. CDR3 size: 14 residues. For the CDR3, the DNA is TGTGCCAGCAGCGGCGGGGGGGGCGAACAGCCCCAGCATTTT. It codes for CASSGGGGEQPQHF.

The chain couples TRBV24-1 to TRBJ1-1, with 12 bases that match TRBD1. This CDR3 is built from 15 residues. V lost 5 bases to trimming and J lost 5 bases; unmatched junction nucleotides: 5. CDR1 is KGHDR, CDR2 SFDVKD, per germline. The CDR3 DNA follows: TGTGCCACCAGTGCGGGGACAGGGGGCAGGACTGAAGCTTTCTTT. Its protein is CATSAGTGGRTEAFF.

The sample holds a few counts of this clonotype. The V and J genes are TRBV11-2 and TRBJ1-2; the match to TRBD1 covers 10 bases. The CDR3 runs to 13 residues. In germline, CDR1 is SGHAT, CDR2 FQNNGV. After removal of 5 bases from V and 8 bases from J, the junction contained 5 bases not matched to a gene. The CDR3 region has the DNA TGTGCCAGCAGCGACAGGGGGCGATTGGGCTACACCTTC. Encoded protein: CASSDRGRLGYTF. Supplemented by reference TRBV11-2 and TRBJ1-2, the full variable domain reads EAGVAQSPRYKIIEKRQSVAFWCNPISGHATLYWYQQILGQGPKLLIQFQNNGVVDDSQLPKDRFSAERLKGVDSTLKIQPAKLEDSAVYLCASSDRGRLGYTFGSGTRLTVV.

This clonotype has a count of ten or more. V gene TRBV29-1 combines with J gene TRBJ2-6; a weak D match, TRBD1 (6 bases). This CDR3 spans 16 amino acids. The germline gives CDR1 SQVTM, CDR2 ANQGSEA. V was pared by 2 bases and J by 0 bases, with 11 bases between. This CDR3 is CSVERDTDSGANVLTF. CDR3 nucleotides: TGCAGCGTTGAACGGGACACCGACTCTGGGGCCAACGTCCTGACTTTC.

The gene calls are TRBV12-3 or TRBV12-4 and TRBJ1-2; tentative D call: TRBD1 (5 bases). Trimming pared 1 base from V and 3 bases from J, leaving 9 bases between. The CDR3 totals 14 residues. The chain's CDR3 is CASSLEVRDYGYTF. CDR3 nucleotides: TGTGCCAGCAGTTTAGAAGTCAGGGACTATGGCTACACCTTC.

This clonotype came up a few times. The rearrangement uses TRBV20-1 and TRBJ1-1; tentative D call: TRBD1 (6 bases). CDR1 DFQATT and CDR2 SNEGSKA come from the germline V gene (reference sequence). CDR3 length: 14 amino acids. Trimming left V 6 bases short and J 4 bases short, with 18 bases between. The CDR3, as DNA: TGCAGTGCCCGATCCGGCAGGGGTGTCACTGAAGCTTTCTTT. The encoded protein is CSARSGRGVTEAFF.

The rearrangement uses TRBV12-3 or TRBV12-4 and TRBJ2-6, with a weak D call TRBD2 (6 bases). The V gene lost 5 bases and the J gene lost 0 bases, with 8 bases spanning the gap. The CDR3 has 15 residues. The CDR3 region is CASSTGASGANVLTF. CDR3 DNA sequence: TGTGCCAGCAGTACGGGAGCCTCTGGGGCCAACGTCCTGACTTTC.

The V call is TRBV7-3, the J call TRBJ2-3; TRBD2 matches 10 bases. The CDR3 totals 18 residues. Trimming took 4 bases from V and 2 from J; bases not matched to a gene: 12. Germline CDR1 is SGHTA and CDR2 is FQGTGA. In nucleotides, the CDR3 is TGTGCCAGCAGCTCGGGCACCATAGCGGGGGGCGCCACAGATACGCAGTATTTT. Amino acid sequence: CASSSGTIAGGATDTQYF.

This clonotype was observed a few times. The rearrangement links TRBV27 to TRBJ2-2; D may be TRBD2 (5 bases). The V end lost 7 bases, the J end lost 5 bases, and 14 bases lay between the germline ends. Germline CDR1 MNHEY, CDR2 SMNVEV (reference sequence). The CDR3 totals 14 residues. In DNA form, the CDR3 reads TGTGCCAGCATGTTACTAGGAGCGACCGGGGAGCTGTTTTTT. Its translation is CASMLLGATGELFF.

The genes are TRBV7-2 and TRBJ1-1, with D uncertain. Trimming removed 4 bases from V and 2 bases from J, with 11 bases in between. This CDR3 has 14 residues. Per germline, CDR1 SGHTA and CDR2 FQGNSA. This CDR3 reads CASSSAVLNTEAFF. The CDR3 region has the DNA TGTGCCAGCAGCTCGGCAGTCCTCAACACTGAAGCTTTCTTT.

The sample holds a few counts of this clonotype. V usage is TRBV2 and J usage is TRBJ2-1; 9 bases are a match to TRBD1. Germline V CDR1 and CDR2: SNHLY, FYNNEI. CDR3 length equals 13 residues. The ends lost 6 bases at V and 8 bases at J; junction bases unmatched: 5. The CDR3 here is CASSGQGFDEQFF. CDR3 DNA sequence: TGTGCCAGCAGCGGACAGGGGTTTGATGAGCAGTTCTTC.

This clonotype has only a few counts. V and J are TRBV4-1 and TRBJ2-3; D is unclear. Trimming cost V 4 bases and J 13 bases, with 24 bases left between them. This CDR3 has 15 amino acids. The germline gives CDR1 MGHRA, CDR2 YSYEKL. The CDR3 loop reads CASSRTPVAAQEKYF. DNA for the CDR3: TGCGCCAGCAGCCGGACGCCCGTGGCGGCCCAGGAGAAGTATTTT.

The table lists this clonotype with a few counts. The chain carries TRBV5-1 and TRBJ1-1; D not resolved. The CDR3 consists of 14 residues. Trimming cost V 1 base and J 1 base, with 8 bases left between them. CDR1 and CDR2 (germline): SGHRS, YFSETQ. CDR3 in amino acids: CASSLLGRNTEAFF. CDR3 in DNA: TGCGCCAGCAGCTTGTTAGGGCGGAACACTGAAGCTTTCTTT.

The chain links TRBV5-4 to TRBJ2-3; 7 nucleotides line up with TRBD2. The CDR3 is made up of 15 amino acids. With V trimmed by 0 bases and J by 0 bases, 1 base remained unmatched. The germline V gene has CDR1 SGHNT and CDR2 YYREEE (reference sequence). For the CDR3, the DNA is TGTGCCAGCAGCTTGGCGGGGGGTAGCACAGATACGCAGTATTTT. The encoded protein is CASSLAGGSTDTQYF.

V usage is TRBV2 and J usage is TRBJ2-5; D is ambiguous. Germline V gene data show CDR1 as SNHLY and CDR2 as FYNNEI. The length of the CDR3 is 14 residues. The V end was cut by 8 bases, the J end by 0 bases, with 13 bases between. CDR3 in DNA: TGTGCCAGCCTTGGGAATTCATACCAAGAGACCCAGTACTTC. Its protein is CASLGNSYQETQYF.

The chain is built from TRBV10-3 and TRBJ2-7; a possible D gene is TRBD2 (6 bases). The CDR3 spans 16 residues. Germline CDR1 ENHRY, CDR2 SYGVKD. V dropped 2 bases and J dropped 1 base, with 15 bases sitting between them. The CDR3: CAISEGGRPTSYEQYF. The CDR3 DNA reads TGTGCCATCAGTGAGGGAGGGAGGCCCACTTCCTACGAGCAGTACTTC.

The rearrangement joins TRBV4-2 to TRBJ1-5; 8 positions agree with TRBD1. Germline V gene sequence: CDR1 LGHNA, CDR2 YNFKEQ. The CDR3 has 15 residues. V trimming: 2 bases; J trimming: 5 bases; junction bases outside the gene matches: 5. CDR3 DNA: TGTGCCAGCAGCCAAATACAGGGGGGAGATCAGCCCCAGCATTTT. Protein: CASSQIQGGDQPQHF.

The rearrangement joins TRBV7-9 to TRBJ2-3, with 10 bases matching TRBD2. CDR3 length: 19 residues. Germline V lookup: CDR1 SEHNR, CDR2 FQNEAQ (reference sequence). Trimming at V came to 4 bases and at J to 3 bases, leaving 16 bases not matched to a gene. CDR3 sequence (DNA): TGTGCCAGCAGCTCCAAAAACCGACTAGTAGCGGGAGGTACAGATACGCAGTATTTT. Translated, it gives CASSSKNRLVAGGTDTQYF.

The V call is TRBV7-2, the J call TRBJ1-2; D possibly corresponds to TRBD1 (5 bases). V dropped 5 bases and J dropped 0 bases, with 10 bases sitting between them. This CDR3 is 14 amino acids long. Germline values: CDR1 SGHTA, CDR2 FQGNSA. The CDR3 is CASSPRGANYGYTF. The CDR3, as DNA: TGTGCCAGCAGCCCAAGGGGCGCTAACTATGGCTACACCTTC.

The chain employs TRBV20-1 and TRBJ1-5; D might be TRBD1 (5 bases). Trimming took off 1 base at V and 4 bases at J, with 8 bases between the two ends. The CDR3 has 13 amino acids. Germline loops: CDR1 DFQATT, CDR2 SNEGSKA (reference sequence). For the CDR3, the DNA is TGCAGTGCTAGAGGACAGACTAATCAGCCCCAGCATTTT. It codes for CSARGQTNQPQHF.

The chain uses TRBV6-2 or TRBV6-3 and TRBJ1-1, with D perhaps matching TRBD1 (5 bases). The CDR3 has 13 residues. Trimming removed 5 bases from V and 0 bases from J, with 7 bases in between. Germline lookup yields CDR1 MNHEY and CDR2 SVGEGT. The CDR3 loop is CASSRTLNTEAFF. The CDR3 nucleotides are TGTGCCAGCAGTCGGACACTGAACACTGAAGCTTTCTTT.